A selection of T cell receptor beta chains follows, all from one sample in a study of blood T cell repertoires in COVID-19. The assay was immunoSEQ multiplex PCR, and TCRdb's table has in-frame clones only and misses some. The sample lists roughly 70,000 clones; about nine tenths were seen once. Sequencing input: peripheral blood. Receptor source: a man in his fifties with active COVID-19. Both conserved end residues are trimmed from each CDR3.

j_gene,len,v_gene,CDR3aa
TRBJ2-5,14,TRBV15,ATSVRGRGSFETQY
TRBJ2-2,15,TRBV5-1,ASSSRLAGVPGGELF
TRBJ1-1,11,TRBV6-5,ASSSPNRAEAF
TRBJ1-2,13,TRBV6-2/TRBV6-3,ASSERFGSDYGYT
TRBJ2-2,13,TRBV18,ASSPFQGGTGELF
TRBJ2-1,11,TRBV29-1,SVEGGVHNEQF
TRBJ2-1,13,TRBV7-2,ASSLRGPTYNEQF
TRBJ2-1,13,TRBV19,ASRGGTSGYNEQF
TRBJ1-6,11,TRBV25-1,ASKGQNNSPLH
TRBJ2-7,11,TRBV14,ASSPRQFYEQY
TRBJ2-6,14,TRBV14,ASSQVSGAGANVLT
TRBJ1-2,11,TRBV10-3,ATVNQVNYGYT
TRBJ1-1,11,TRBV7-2,ASSTGQNTEAF
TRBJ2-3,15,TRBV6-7,ASSYLKLAGGSDTQY
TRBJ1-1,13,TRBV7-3,ASSPSGGRPGEAF
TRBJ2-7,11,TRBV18,ASSPGRGYEQY
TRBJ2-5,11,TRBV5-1,ASSLGRQETQY
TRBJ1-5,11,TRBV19,ASSISRDQPQH
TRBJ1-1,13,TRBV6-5,ASSYSNRGRTEAF
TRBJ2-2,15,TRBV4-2,ASSQDWLAGRSGELF
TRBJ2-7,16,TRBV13,ASSPPGLAGELLYEQY
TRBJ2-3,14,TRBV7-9,ASSLLAGGLTDTQY
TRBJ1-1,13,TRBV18,ASSPLGTMNTEAF
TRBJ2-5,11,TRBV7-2,ASSPTTQETQY
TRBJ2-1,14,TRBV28,ASSPTGTSAYNEQF
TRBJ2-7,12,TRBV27,ASSPLAGTYEQY
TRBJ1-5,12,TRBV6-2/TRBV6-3,ASSYPTREQPQH